This TCR beta chain was identified in a study of Graves' ophthalmopathy and Graves' hyperthyroidism (dated by TCRdb to the late 2010s). Study-wide context: Peripheral blood was collected at initial diagnosis, prior to any treatment. The study used TCR beta repertoire signatures to distinguish Graves' ophthalmopathy from Graves' hyperthyroidism and to predict progression to ophthalmopathy. In total, around 130 blood samples were TCR-sequenced: around 42 ophthalmopathy, some 72 hyperthyroidism and approximately 17 hyperthyroidism-to-ophthalmopathy patients. A discovery set of 100 patients (approximately 42 ophthalmopathy, just over 55 stable hyperthyroidism) was enrolled to explore V-J signatures distinguishing ophthalmopathy from hyperthyroidism. An independent validation cohort comprised fewer than 20 hyperthyroidism patients and some 16 patients who later progressed from hyperthyroidism to ophthalmopathy. In about six hyperthyroidism patients, the T-cell repertoires found in thyroid tissue were compared with those found in blood. Following sampling, methimazole starting at 30 mg daily was administered to hyperthyroidism patients, and high-dose intravenous methylprednisolone was administered to ophthalmopathy patients. What the work shows at the level of the full study, not this receptor alone: In validation, the model predicted ophthalmopathy progression with 55% to 71% sensitivity and 72.22% specificity; some 13 predicted patients were CT-confirmed with GO in a median of approximately 6.2 months. Most expanded thyroid clonotypes with a frequency above 0.001 also appeared in blood, which suggests that blood repertoires may reflect the immune response in the thyroid. Sample size was not statistically predetermined, and group allocation was not concealed from the investigators. Ophthalmopathy was separated from stable hyperthyroidism by the 13-signature model with just under 90% sensitivity and about 81% specificity in cross-validation and with 80%/75% in the test set.

A note on this clonotype: The specificity of this receptor is unknown. One base away there is no much larger clone; base qualities are not given.

According to the germline V gene, CDR1 reads SGHAT and CDR2 reads FQNNGV. The CDR3 has 13 amino acids, counting the end cysteine and phenylalanine. Only the CDR3 region is kept as DNA, spanning 39 bases read in frame from base 1. V and J lose 4 bases and 3 bases, and a span of 10 bases separates them. For repertoire sequencing, the TCR beta CDR3 regions were amplified from RNA transcripts. The first round was an RT-PCR using HTBI primers with the Qiagen OneStep RT-PCR kit, and this first round was followed by a second-round multiplex PCR, then size selection and purification. Libraries were sequenced paired-end with 100 bp reads on an Illumina HiSeq2000. Per the original workflow: Reads were processed with SOAPnuke, discarding reads with adapters, uncalled bases, mean Phred below 15, or no exact constant-primer or identifier match. COPE v1.2.5 was used to merge the high-quality paired reads. Each unique nucleotide sequence was treated as a clonotype, and MiTCR v1.1 was used to align the clonotypes to the IMGT TRB V, D and J references. Analysis was restricted to V-J combinations with a frequency above 0.0001, which covered about 99% of repertoires. A TCR clonal expansion and chaos score per V-J combination was defined as the ratio of F50 clonal expansion to chaos observed in the TCRdist matrix. Welch's t-statistics and random forest were used to reduce features to about a dozen V-J combinations, which were fed into a naive Bayes classifier. Thyroid-blood repertoire similarity was quantified with the Morisita-Horn index. The raw public reads went through TCRdb reprocessing: fastp at Q25, MiXCR clone calling, in-frame beta chains kept. When rows share a CDR3 protein, they turn into one entry using the most common DNA and genes. TCRdb, not the original authors, processed these V and J calls. This sample has a few hundred thousand distinct CDR3 sequences in its table, and about 15% of those were observed once. The ten most abundant clones make up roughly 2.4% of the sample.

A patient counted as having stable hyperthyroidism if there was no progression to ophthalmopathy within 18 months of follow-up. Patients with hyperthyroidism were aged 18 to 65 years, had been newly diagnosed, and had a disease duration of less than 2 months. Patients were excluded if they had other autoimmune diseases, uncontrolled infections, pregnancy or lactation. Clinical symptoms, serum thyroxine, TRAb, thyroid ultrasound and orbital computed tomography were used for diagnosis. Using Ficoll-Paque density gradient centrifugation, PBMCs were isolated from about 9.4 ml of fresh peripheral blood. Trizol reagent was used to extract the total RNA, and its quality was then checked on an Agilent 2100 Bioanalyzer.

The chain is encoded by TRBV11-2 joined to TRBJ2-7; the D segment cannot be called with confidence. The source material was peripheral blood. The sequence was collected from an adult woman with stable Graves' hyperthyroidism. The bases read TGTGCCAGCAGCTCTAGGCCCCTCTACGAGCAGTACTTC. Translation gives CASSSRPLYEQYF.